What follows are 6 T cell receptor beta chains derived from one specimen sequenced in a study of cytomegalovirus exposure and HLA in healthy donors. The method was immunoSEQ multiplex PCR; TCRdb's version includes in-frame clones alone and lacks a portion of them. The table has hundreds of thousands of clones, 85% to 90% seen once. The specimen sequenced was PBMCs. These receptors came from a man younger than 35 in good health and CMV-seronegative.

The chain has TRBV28 and TRBJ1-4, with 11 nucleotides matching TRBD1. Germline-derived CDR1 and CDR2 are MDHEN and SYDVKM. The junction had 8 bases not matched to a gene; V was cut back by 6 bases and J by 8 bases. This CDR3 is built from 15 residues. The CDR3 DNA reads as TGTGCCAGCAGGGTTTCCGGGACAGGGGGAGAAAAACTGTTTTTT. Its translation: CASRVSGTGGEKLFF.

Only a few counts were recorded for this clone. This rearrangement joins TRBV9 to TRBJ2-7, with 8 bases fitting TRBD1. The V segment lost 0 bases and the J segment 7 bases; nucleotides outside the gene matches: 6. Germline lookup yields CDR1 SGDLS and CDR2 YYNGEE. The CDR3 contains 14 residues. CDR3 nucleotides: TGTGCCAGCAGCGTAGAAGGACAGGGTCGAGAGCAGTACTTC. Encoded protein: CASSVEGQGREQYF.

The chain recombines TRBV4-2 with TRBJ2-5; tentatively, D is TRBD2 (6 bases). The CDR3 totals 16 residues. V lost 3 bases and J 1 base, leaving 15 bases between the germline ends. Germline V CDR1 and CDR2: LGHNA, YNFKEQ. The CDR3 nucleotides read TGTGCCAGCAGCCAGGATCAACTAGCAGCCCAAGAGACCCAGTACTTC. This gives the protein CASSQDQLAAQETQYF.

The chain links TRBV7-2 to TRBJ1-5, with a weak D call TRBD1 (5 bases). The length of the CDR3 is 15 residues. Germline V gene sequence: CDR1 SGHTA, CDR2 FQGNSA. V lost 2 bases and J lost 3, with 11 bases in between. This CDR3 is CASSLLGGDNQPQHF. The CDR3 DNA reads TGTGCCAGCAGCTTACTGGGGGGAGACAATCAGCCCCAGCATTTT.

CDR3 bases: TGTGCCAGCAGTTGGACAGGGGACGAGCAGTACTTC. Translating gives CASSWTGDEQYF. The chain carries TRBV27 and TRBJ2-7, with 9 bases matching TRBD1. The germline gives CDR1 MNHEY, CDR2 SMNVEV (reference sequence). J was trimmed by 5 bases and V by 4 bases; bases with no gene match: 0. This CDR3 contains 12 residues.

This clone was seen only once. This chain connects TRBV2 to TRBJ2-5; maybe TRBD1 (6 bases). Per germline, CDR1 SNHLY and CDR2 FYNNEI. Trimming pared 6 bases from V and 2 bases from J, leaving 10 bases between. The CDR3 has 13 amino acids. DNA for the CDR3: TGTGCCAGCAGGGGGGCAAGTCAAGAGACCCAGTACTTC. It is translated as CASRGASQETQYF.